The present T cell receptor (beta chain) was sequenced within a study of regulatory T cells in long-lasting Graves disease. Trimming left V 2 bases short and J 4 bases short, with 14 bases between. CDR3 length: 15 amino acids. Germline V gives CDR1 MNHEY, CDR2 SMNVEV (reference sequence). Sample time point: newly diagnosed GD, antithyroid drugs for less than 3 months. RNA from PBMCs was the source of the TCR library. Blood from the periphery, about 9 milliliters in all, was drawn into EDTA tubes. Researchers made TCR beta libraries by using iRepertoire HTBI primers and running Arm-PCR on CDR3 regions. In TCRdb, the multiplex PCR reads were re-called with MiXCR into one record per CDR3 protein. Among approximately 400,000 distinct CDR3 sequences listed, 14% to 15% were seen once. The same data also went into a second study, on T cells in Graves' hyperthyroidism and ophthalmopathy. As that study records: The study based diagnoses on clinical symptoms, serum thyroxine and TRAb, thyroid ultrasound and orbital computed tomography.

Sequencing used peripheral blood mononuclear cells (PBMCs), obtained at new diagnosis, from a patient treated with antithyroid drugs. The receptor comes from a woman in her thirties with Graves disease. The V gene is TRBV27, the J gene TRBJ1-2, with D tentatively TRBD1 (6 bases). The CDR3 protein is CASSLASQGSYGYTF. The CDR3 bases are TGTGCCAGCAGTTTAGCCTCCCAGGGGTCCTATGGCTACACCTTC.